The source of this T cell receptor beta chain is a study of T cell responses to AZD1222 COVID-19 vaccine. For the study at large: Pooling was applied to second doses at about 4 or about 12 weeks.

Here immunoSEQ multiplex PCR was the method, and the copy in TCRdb shows in-frame clones only, minus some. The sample has around 140,000 clones; roughly 93% are singletons. Germline V gene sequence: CDR1 SEHNR, CDR2 FQNEAQ (reference sequence). The CDR3 loop spans 12 amino acids. Trimming removed 5 bases from V and 4 bases from J, with 9 bases in between. The TCR originated in an adult in good health. The sample here was peripheral blood, taken on day 0 of AZD1222 vaccination. V and J are TRBV7-9 and TRBJ2-7; tentatively, D is TRBD1 (6 bases). The CDR3 reads CASSPTGYEQYF. CDR3 in DNA: TGTGCCAGCAGCCCTACAGGGTACGAGCAGTACTTC. Together with reference TRBV7-9 and TRBJ2-7, the CDR3 gives the full variable domain: DTGVSQNPRHKITKRGQNVTFRCDPISEHNRLYWYRQTLGQGPEFLTYFQNEAQLEKSRLLSDRFSAERPKGSFSTLEIQRTEQGDSAMYLCASSPTGYEQYFGPGTRLTVT.